This entry concerns a single T cell receptor beta chain. Regarding time point: after neoadjuvant nivolumab, at surgical resection. Profiled with immunoSEQ multiplex PCR; TCRdb holds only in-frame clones, not every one. The sample has over 11,000 clones, around 70% seen once. The sample belongs to a study of neoadjuvant anti-PD-1 for oral cavity cancer. In the study overall: Around day 43, patients without progression received a fourth nivolumab dose before surgery.

Germline trimming cut 5 bases from V and 2 bases from J; bases unmatched to any gene: 4. Per the germline V gene, CDR1 is SEHNR and CDR2 is FQNEAQ (reference sequence). The CDR3 is 14 amino acids. This TCR was recovered from a person aged 40 to 85 with oral cavity squamous cell carcinoma. The rearrangement links TRBV7-9 to TRBJ2-7; TRBD1 aligns across 9 bases. The sample consisted of PBMCs, taken after nivolumab (anti-PD-1) treatment. The CDR3 DNA reads as TGTGCCAGCAGCCTTGGGACAGGGCCCTACGAGCAGTACTTC. Encoded protein: CASSLGTGPYEQYF.